These 7 T cell receptor beta chains were all obtained from the same sample, sequenced in a study of shared clonotypes between healthy human individuals. The protocol was immunoSEQ multiplex PCR, while the TCRdb copy is restricted to in-frame clones and leaves out a portion. The data hold roughly 1,500,000 clones, with approximately 98.5% observed a single time. The sequencing sample was made of naive CD4+ T cells sorted from blood. The sample's subset: CD45RA+ positively selected. The receptor source for this set is a man aged 30-40 years in good health.

This rearrangement joins TRBV18 to TRBJ2-1; perhaps TRBD1 as D (6 bases). Deletions cut 6 bases from V and 0 bases from J, with 12 bases between. From germline, CDR1 is KGHSH and CDR2 LQKENI. The CDR3 sequence is 15 residues long. The CDR3 spells CASSTGGSSYNEQFF. DNA of the CDR3: TGTGCCAGCTCGACAGGAGGTAGCTCCTACAATGAGCAGTTCTTC.

The rearrangement uses TRBV11-3 and TRBJ2-6; possibly TRBD2 for D (7 bases). Germline V lookup: CDR1 SGHNT, CDR2 YENEEA. V was pared by 5 bases and J by 0 bases, with 11 bases between. The CDR3 sequence is 16 residues long. CDR3 residues: CASSSGTNSGANVLTF. The CDR3 DNA sequence: TGTGCCAGCAGCAGCGGGACAAACTCTGGGGCCAACGTCCTGACTTTC.

V gene TRBV15 combines with J gene TRBJ2-3; 10 nucleotides match TRBD2. The CDR3 spans 19 residues. Germline CDR1 reads LNHNV; CDR2 reads YYDKDF (reference sequence). V gave up 1 base and J gave up 3 bases; unmatched junction bases: 13. The CDR3 region has the DNA TGTGCCACCAGCAGAGGCAGGACTAGCGGACATATGGGGACAGATACGCAGTATTTT. This gives the protein CATSRGRTSGHMGTDTQYF.

This chain links TRBV5-1 with TRBJ2-5; D not resolved. Germline V gives CDR1 SGHRS, CDR2 YFSETQ. This CDR3 has 12 amino acids. Trimming took off 3 bases at V and 1 base at J, with 4 bases between the two ends. The CDR3 DNA is TGCGCCAGCAGCTCGGTCCAAGAGACCCAGTACTTC. Translation gives CASSSVQETQYF.

This chain uses TRBV15 with TRBJ1-2, with D possibly being TRBD1 (6 bases). V gave up 4 bases and J gave up 4 bases, with 19 bases separating them. CDR3 size: 16 residues. Germline V lookup: CDR1 LNHNV, CDR2 YYDKDF (reference sequence). The CDR3 coding sequence is TGTGCCACCAGCACTGACAGGACCTCCAAGGGCTATGGCTACACCTTC. Protein: CATSTDRTSKGYGYTF.

The CDR3 nucleotides read TGTGCCAGCAGCTTAGGGACTAGCCTTGACTACGAGCAGTACTTC. Protein: CASSLGTSLDYEQYF. The J gene is TRBJ2-7, the V gene TRBV7-2; 8 nucleotides match TRBD2. Germline V gene sequence: CDR1 SGHTA, CDR2 FQGNSA. This CDR3 comprises 15 residues. V lost 1 base, J lost 3 bases, and 5 bases stayed unmatched.

The chain employs TRBV9 and TRBJ1-1, with a weak D call TRBD1 (5 bases). The CDR3 has 13 residues. Germline V gene sequence: CDR1 SGDLS, CDR2 YYNGEE. V lost 4 bases to trimming and J lost 3 bases, with 10 bases between them. The chain's CDR3 is CASSPSGYTEAFF. CDR3 DNA: TGTGCCAGCAGCCCCTCAGGGTACACTGAAGCTTTCTTT.